The clone carrying this T cell receptor beta chain has a handful of counts. One junction end does not reproduce the germline sequence, and a read error may be involved. Germline CDR1 is SSHAT and CDR2 is FNYEAQ (reference sequence). This CDR3 contains 15 residues. Using immunoSEQ multiplex PCR, the repertoire was profiled, and TCRdb retains in-frame clones only, with some absent. The sample comprises about 110,000 clones, around nine tenths of which are singletons, and around 4% rests with the top ten. These data come from a study of control samples from healthy donors and cancer patients. The J gene is TRBJ2-7, the V gene TRBV7-7; tentatively, D is TRBD1 or TRBD2 (5 bases each). This receptor was obtained from an older woman with lung cancer. The specimen was PBMCs. The CDR3 region is CASSLGTLGAYEQYF. The CDR3, as DNA: TGTGCTAGCAGCTTAGGGACCTTAGGCGCCTACGAGCAGTACTTC.